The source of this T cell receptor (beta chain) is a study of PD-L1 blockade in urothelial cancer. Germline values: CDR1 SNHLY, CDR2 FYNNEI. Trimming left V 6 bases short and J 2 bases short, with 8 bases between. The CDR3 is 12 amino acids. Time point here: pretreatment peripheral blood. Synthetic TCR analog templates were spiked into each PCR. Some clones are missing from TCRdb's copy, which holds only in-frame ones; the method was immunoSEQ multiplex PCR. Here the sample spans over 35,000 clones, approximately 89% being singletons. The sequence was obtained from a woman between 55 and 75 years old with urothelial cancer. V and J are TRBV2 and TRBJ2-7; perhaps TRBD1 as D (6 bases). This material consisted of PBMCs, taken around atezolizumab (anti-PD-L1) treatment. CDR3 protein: CASSEGAYEQYF. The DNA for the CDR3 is TGTGCCAGCAGCGAGGGGGCCTACGAGCAGTACTTC. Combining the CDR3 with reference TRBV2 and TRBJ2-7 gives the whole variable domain EPEVTQTPSHQVTQMGQEVILRCVPISNHLYFYWYRQILGQKVEFLVSFYNNEISEKSEIFDDQFSVERPDGSNFTLKIRSTKLEDSAMYFCASSEGAYEQYFGPGTRLTVT.